This TCR beta chain came from a study of cytomegalovirus exposure and HLA in healthy donors. Turning to the study itself: Of around 400 genotyped donors, about 80% grouped in the Caucasian-associated ancestry cluster.

This clone has only a few counts. The antigen remains unidentified. Study results and caveats: After further analysis at a later stage, 16,951 TCR beta sequences were associated with HLA alleles at 0.05 false discovery rate. TCR sequences were mostly rare, though some public TCRs occurred in many donors. An ancestry cluster, one associated with Asian ancestry, reportedly showed fewer N-insertions than the roughly 700-donor mean in a later analysis.

A multiplex PCR was run with 60 Vbeta primers and 13 Jbeta primers. The table came from immunoSEQ multiplex PCR; TCRdb's copy has only in-frame clones and leaves some out. The table shows 45,000 to 65,000 clones, with 82% occurring only once. With 2 bases removed from V and 8 bases from J, the gap between germline ends came to 10 bases. The CDR3 has 13 residues. The V gene's germline CDR1 is KGHSH and CDR2 LQKENI. This sequence was found in a woman between 18 and 29 years old in good health and CMV-seronegative. Input material: PBMCs. The chain recombines TRBV18 with TRBJ1-5; D call uncertain. The CDR3 nucleotides are TGTGCCAGCTCACCAGCAGGTGAGAAGCCCCAGCATTTT. Translating gives CASSPAGEKPQHF.